One sample yielded the 32 T cell receptor beta chains listed below, sequenced in a study of blood T cell repertoires in COVID-19. Generated by immunoSEQ multiplex PCR, the TCRdb table keeps only in-frame clones and is missing some. The data hold 330,000 or so clones, with over 80% observed a single time. The sequencing input was PBMCs or T cells enriched from blood (not recorded which). These receptor sequences come from a man aged 25 to 40 who had recovered from COVID-19.

The chain has TRBV10-3 and TRBJ2-2; a weak D match, TRBD2 (6 bases). Germline values: CDR1 ENHRY, CDR2 SYGVKD. The CDR3 runs 12 residues. The CDR3 loop is CAMGEAAGELFF. CDR3 sequence (DNA): TGTGCTATGGGGGAGGCGGCCGGGGAGCTGTTTTTT.

The chain links TRBV6-5 to TRBJ1-1, with D unresolved. The germline V gene encodes CDR1 MNHEY and CDR2 SVGAGI. Trimming took 2 bases from V and 3 from J, leaving 10 bases between them. The CDR3 is made up of 14 amino acids. The DNA of the CDR3 is TGTGCCAGCAGTTACGTGGAGGTCGACACTGAAGCTTTCTTT. It translates to CASSYVEVDTEAFF.

This sequence joins TRBV4-2 and TRBJ2-1, with 9 bases lining up with TRBD2. With V trimmed by 2 bases and J by 0 bases, 2 bases remained unmatched. The germline V gene has CDR1 LGHNA and CDR2 YNFKEQ. The length of the CDR3 is 16 residues. CDR3 amino acids: CASSQQGLASYNEQFF. The CDR3 DNA reads TGTGCCAGCAGCCAACAGGGACTAGCCTCCTACAATGAGCAGTTCTTC.

V is TRBV2 and J is TRBJ2-7; TRBD1 matches 7 bases. This CDR3 contains 13 residues. The V gene's germline CDR1 is SNHLY and CDR2 FYNNEI. Trimming cost V 7 bases and J 2 bases; bases outside gene matches: 5. The CDR3 here is CASTATGPYEQYF. The CDR3 coding sequence is TGTGCCAGCACGGCGACAGGGCCCTACGAGCAGTACTTC.

The V and J genes are TRBV6-5 and TRBJ1-5; D is unresolved. Trimming removed 8 bases at V and 0 bases at J, with 11 bases between. The CDR3 runs 14 residues. From germline, CDR1 is MNHEY and CDR2 SVGAGI. The CDR3 DNA sequence: TGTGCCAGCCGGAGGTCCCATAGCAATCAGCCCCAGCATTTT. Encoded protein: CASRRSHSNQPQHF.

The J gene is TRBJ2-3, the V gene TRBV18; D might be TRBD1 (6 bases). Germline V gene data show CDR1 as KGHSH and CDR2 as LQKENI. Trimming removed 3 bases from V and 2 bases from J, with 12 bases in between. This CDR3 is 15 amino acids long. The CDR3 DNA reads as TGTGCCAGCTCACCCCGGACAGACCCCACAGATACGCAGTATTTT. Translation gives CASSPRTDPTDTQYF. Full variable domain (rest looked up from reference TRBV18 and TRBJ2-3): NAGVMQNPRHLVRRRGQEARLRCSPMKGHSHVYWYRQLPEEGLKFMVYLQKENIIDESGMPKERFSAEFPKEGPSILRIQQVVRGDSAAYFCASSPRTDPTDTQYFGPGTRLTVL.

A remark on this clone: Other nucleotide sequences in the sample specify the same CDR3. The gene calls are TRBV28 and TRBJ2-1; TRBD2 aligns across 12 bases. With 4 bases clipped from V and 7 bases from J, the junction kept 5 bases outside the gene matches. The CDR3 runs 15 residues. Looked up from germline, CDR1 is MDHEN and CDR2 is SYDVKM. Here the CDR3 reads CASSSPSGGANEQFF. CDR3 nucleotides: TGTGCCAGCAGTTCCCCTAGCGGGGGGGCGAATGAGCAGTTCTTC. The whole variable domain, filled in from reference TRBV28 and TRBJ2-1, reads DVKVTQSSRYLVKRTGEKVFLECVQDMDHENMFWYRQDPGLGLRLIYFSYDVKMKEKGDIPEGYSVSREKKERFSLILESASTNQTSMYLCASSSPSGGANEQFFGPGTRLTVL.

This chain uses TRBV2 with TRBJ2-5; the D gene is possibly TRBD2 (6 bases). The CDR3 consists of 11 residues. Trimming left V 10 bases short and J 5 bases short, with 11 bases between. Germline lookup yields CDR1 SNHLY and CDR2 FYNNEI. CDR3 residues: CATGVYETQYF. As DNA, the CDR3 is TGTGCCACGGGAGTCTACGAGACCCAGTACTTC.

V and J are TRBV28 and TRBJ2-3; 7 bases agree with TRBD1. Losses at the gene ends were 6 bases for V and 2 bases for J; bases not matched to a gene: 14. Germline V gene data show CDR1 as MDHEN and CDR2 as SYDVKM. The CDR3 totals 17 residues. The CDR3 bases are TGTGCCAGCAGCCTTACTACAGGGGCCCCTCTCACAGATACGCAGTATTTT. Amino acids: CASSLTTGAPLTDTQYF. The full variable domain, rest sourced from reference TRBV28 and TRBJ2-3, is DVKVTQSSRYLVKRTGEKVFLECVQDMDHENMFWYRQDPGLGLRLIYFSYDVKMKEKGDIPEGYSVSREKKERFSLILESASTNQTSMYLCASSLTTGAPLTDTQYFGPGTRLTVL.

The V and J genes are TRBV25-1 and TRBJ1-6, with D tentatively TRBD1 (5 bases). Germline CDR1 is MGHDK and CDR2 is SYGVNS. Trimming left V 3 bases short and J 7 bases short, with 7 bases between. The CDR3 runs to 13 residues. The CDR3 here is CASSDGGNSPLHF. CDR3 in DNA: TGTGCCAGCAGTGACGGGGGAAATTCACCCCTCCACTTT.

V is TRBV11-2 and J is TRBJ2-1; the D is unclear. The CDR3 has 18 amino acids. CDR1 and CDR2 from the germline V gene are SGHAT and FQNNGV. V was clipped by 5 bases and J by 5 bases, with 25 bases between them. This chain's CDR3 is CASSPFSLDFLVHNEQFF. CDR3 bases: TGTGCCAGCAGCCCTTTTTCGCTAGATTTTCTTGTCCACAATGAGCAGTTCTTC.

The chain has TRBV6-5 and TRBJ2-7; 11 positions agree with TRBD1. Germline loops: CDR1 MNHEY, CDR2 SVGAGI. The trim removed 7 bases at V and 3 bases at J, leaving 5 bases unmatched. The CDR3 is 14 residues long. The CDR3 nucleotides read TGTGCCAGCATCAGGGACAGGGGGTACTACGAGCAGTACTTC. This sequence encodes CASIRDRGYYEQYF.

The V call is TRBV5-5, the J call TRBJ1-1, with 7 positions matching TRBD1. J was trimmed by 3 bases and V by 2 bases; bases with no gene match: 1. Germline V CDR1 and CDR2: SGHKS, YYEKEE (reference sequence). The CDR3 is 13 residues long. CDR3 sequence (DNA): TGTGCCAGCAGCTTCGACAGGGACACTGAAGCTTTCTTT. It specifies CASSFDRDTEAFF.

The chain recombines TRBV7-8 with TRBJ2-3; 7 bases are shared with TRBD2. After removal of 6 bases from V and 1 base from J, the junction contained 13 bases not matched to a gene. The CDR3 covers 17 residues. Germline values: CDR1 SGHVS, CDR2 FQNEAQ. In DNA, the CDR3 is TGTGCCAGCAGATTCCCAGGAGCGGGGAGAGGCACAGATACGCAGTATTTT. Translated: CASRFPGAGRGTDTQYF. Full variable domain (outside the CDR3, taken from reference TRBV7-8 and TRBJ2-3): GAGVSQSPRYKVAKRGQDVALRCDPISGHVSLFWYQQALGQGPEFLTYFQNEAQLDKSGLPSDRFFAERPEGSVSTLKIQRTQQEDSAVYLCASRFPGAGRGTDTQYFGPGTRLTVL.

The V gene is TRBV7-9, the J gene TRBJ1-5; 8 bases are shared with TRBD1. This CDR3 has 16 residues. The V and J ends lost 2 bases and 6 bases, in that order; junction bases with no gene match: 9. In germline, CDR1 is SEHNR, CDR2 FQNEAQ (reference sequence). This chain's CDR3 is CASSLSDRGERQPQHF. Written as DNA, the CDR3 is TGTGCCAGCAGCTTATCTGACAGGGGTGAGCGTCAGCCCCAGCATTTT.

In DNA form, the CDR3 reads TGCGCCAGCAGCCCTGCCCGGACAGGGCGACTTACTGAAGCTTTCTTT. Protein sequence: CASSPARTGRLTEAFF. V usage is TRBV5-1 and J usage is TRBJ1-1; 8 positions agree with TRBD1. The germline gives CDR1 SGHRS, CDR2 YFSETQ. The CDR3 has 16 residues. The trim removed 4 bases at V and 5 bases at J, leaving 13 bases unmatched.

This clone has a handful of counts. The chain has TRBV7-9 and TRBJ2-7; 8 bases align to TRBD1. V was pared by 5 bases and J by 1 base, with 10 bases of the junction left unmatched. Germline assignment: CDR1 SEHNR and CDR2 FQNEAQ (reference sequence). This CDR3 has 16 amino acids. The CDR3 DNA reads as TGTGCCAGCAGCCACCAACCCGGGACAGGTTCCTACGAGCAGTACTTC. Protein product: CASSHQPGTGSYEQYF. The variable domain in full, completed from reference TRBV7-9 and TRBJ2-7, reads DTGVSQNPRHKITKRGQNVTFRCDPISEHNRLYWYRQTLGQGPEFLTYFQNEAQLEKSRLLSDRFSAERPKGSFSTLEIQRTEQGDSAMYLCASSHQPGTGSYEQYFGPGTRLTVT.

V gene TRBV19 combines with J gene TRBJ1-6, with D perhaps matching TRBD1 (6 bases). This CDR3 has 14 residues. Per germline, CDR1 LNHDA and CDR2 SQIVND (reference sequence). Deletions cut 8 bases from V and 7 bases from J, with 15 bases between. The CDR3 DNA reads TGTGCCAGTTCCCCCAGGGGATTCAATTCACCCCTCCACTTT. Protein: CASSPRGFNSPLHF.

The chain recombines TRBV2 with TRBJ2-5, with D perhaps matching TRBD1 (6 bases). CDR3 length: 16 residues. V dropped 5 bases and J dropped 3 bases, with 19 bases sitting between them. From germline, CDR1 is SNHLY and CDR2 FYNNEI. The CDR3 DNA sequence: TGTGCCAGCAGTAGCCCCCCGGACAGCCCCGAAGAGACCCAGTACTTC. It translates to CASSSPPDSPEETQYF.

The genes are TRBV30 and TRBJ1-2, with 9 bases identical to TRBD1. Germline trimming cut 1 base from V and 4 bases from J; bases unmatched to any gene: 4. The CDR3 covers 14 residues. CDR1 is GTSNPN, CDR2 SVGIG, per germline (reference sequence). This CDR3 is CAWSEPTGGYGYTF. The CDR3 DNA reads TGTGCCTGGAGTGAGCCGACAGGGGGCTATGGCTACACCTTC.

There are a few counts of this clone. The gene calls are TRBV18 and TRBJ1-5; D is unresolved. The CDR3 sequence is 15 residues long. The V and J ends lost 3 bases and 2 bases respectively, with 11 bases between them. In germline, CDR1 is KGHSH, CDR2 LQKENI. CDR3 in amino acids: CASSPMGGGNQPQHF. The CDR3 region has the DNA TGTGCCAGCTCACCTATGGGCGGGGGCAATCAGCCCCAGCATTTT. Filled out from reference TRBV18 and TRBJ1-5, the complete variable domain reads NAGVMQNPRHLVRRRGQEARLRCSPMKGHSHVYWYRQLPEEGLKFMVYLQKENIIDESGMPKERFSAEFPKEGPSILRIQQVVRGDSAAYFCASSPMGGGNQPQHFGDGTRLSIL.

V usage is TRBV24-1 and J usage is TRBJ1-5, with 12 bases aligning to TRBD1. The junction had 5 bases not matched to a gene; V was cut back by 4 bases and J by 2 bases. The germline V gene has CDR1 KGHDR and CDR2 SFDVKD. The CDR3 contains 17 residues. The CDR3 nucleotides read TGTGCCACCAGTGACCGGGACAGGGGGCGAGGCAATCAGCCCCAGCATTTT. Its translation is CATSDRDRGRGNQPQHF.

On this clone itself: The same CDR3 can be traced to other DNA sequences in this sample. The chain links TRBV28 to TRBJ2-7, with a weak D call TRBD1 (6 bases). Deletions cut 5 bases from V and 2 bases from J, with 16 bases between. Germline values: CDR1 MDHEN, CDR2 SYDVKM. The CDR3 is made up of 15 amino acids. The CDR3 region is CASSDSGTPTYEQYF. The CDR3 DNA reads TGTGCCAGCAGTGATTCCGGGACACCAACCTACGAGCAGTACTTC. Variable domain in full (rest from reference TRBV28 and TRBJ2-7): DVKVTQSSRYLVKRTGEKVFLECVQDMDHENMFWYRQDPGLGLRLIYFSYDVKMKEKGDIPEGYSVSREKKERFSLILESASTNQTSMYLCASSDSGTPTYEQYFGPGTRLTVT.

This clone appeared a single time. The chain recombines TRBV28 with TRBJ1-3; 7 bases fit TRBD1. Germline CDR1 reads MDHEN; CDR2 reads SYDVKM. This CDR3 is built from 15 residues. V lost 6 bases and J lost 4; bases outside the gene matches: 9. CDR3 protein: CASSPGQMAGNTIYF. CDR3 coding DNA: TGTGCCAGCAGCCCGGGACAGATGGCGGGAAACACCATATATTTT. Full variable domain (missing parts from reference TRBV28 and TRBJ1-3): DVKVTQSSRYLVKRTGEKVFLECVQDMDHENMFWYRQDPGLGLRLIYFSYDVKMKEKGDIPEGYSVSREKKERFSLILESASTNQTSMYLCASSPGQMAGNTIYFGEGSWLTVV.

The chain couples TRBV18 to TRBJ1-5; D perhaps matches TRBD1 (5 bases). Trimming cost V 3 bases and J 7 bases, with 16 bases left between them. Germline CDR1 KGHSH, CDR2 LQKENI. CDR3 length equals 15 residues. The CDR3 region has the DNA TGTGCCAGCTCACCTTCCGTGGGGCCTGGACAGCCCCAGCATTTT. Protein product: CASSPSVGPGQPQHF.

V and J are TRBV7-8 and TRBJ1-5; D perhaps matches TRBD1 (6 bases). The CDR3 consists of 15 residues. V shed 3 bases and J shed 2 bases, with 11 bases lying between them. The germline V gene encodes CDR1 SGHVS and CDR2 FQNEAQ. The CDR3 spells CASSFGTSRNQPQHF. CDR3 DNA sequence: TGTGCCAGCAGCTTCGGGACATCCCGCAATCAGCCCCAGCATTTT.

This chain connects TRBV5-4 to TRBJ2-2, with TRBD2 identical over 7 bases. There are 13 residues in the CDR3. V gave up 7 bases and J gave up 2 bases; unmatched junction bases: 2. From germline, CDR1 is SGHNT and CDR2 YYREEE (reference sequence). DNA of the CDR3: TGTGCCAGCGGCGGGGGAAACACCGGGGAGCTGTTTTTT. Encoded protein: CASGGGNTGELFF.

This chain uses TRBV4-1 with TRBJ2-7, with a tentative D call TRBD1 (7 bases). The CDR3 sequence is 14 residues long. The germline V gene has CDR1 MGHRA and CDR2 YSYEKL. The V gene lost 6 bases and the J gene lost 1 base, with 13 bases spanning the gap. CDR3 bases: TGCGCCAGCAGTCGCGCAGGGGGGTCCTACGAGCAGTACTTC. Protein sequence: CASSRAGGSYEQYF.

The gene calls are TRBV10-3 and TRBJ1-1, with 9 positions matching TRBD1. The CDR3 loop spans 15 amino acids. V lost 6 bases to trimming and J lost 2 bases; unmatched junction nucleotides: 7. CDR1 is ENHRY, CDR2 SYGVKD, per germline. CDR3 protein: CAISSGTGLNTEAFF. Here the CDR3 DNA reads TGTGCCATCAGCTCCGGGACAGGGCTTAACACTGAAGCTTTCTTT.

The V gene is TRBV27, the J gene TRBJ2-3; perhaps TRBD1 as D (5 bases). Germline CDR1 reads MNHEY; CDR2 reads SMNVEV (reference sequence). The CDR3 is 16 residues long. V lost 4 bases to trimming and J lost 2 bases, with 16 bases between them. DNA of the CDR3: TGTGCCAGCAGTTCCCTTCAGGGTTACTACACAGATACGCAGTATTTT. Its protein product is CASSSLQGYYTDTQYF.

V and J are TRBV18 and TRBJ2-2; TRBD2 matches at 12 bases. The junction had 5 bases not matched to a gene; V was cut back by 3 bases and J by 6 bases. The germline gives CDR1 KGHSH, CDR2 LQKENI. The CDR3 sequence is 16 residues long. The CDR3: CASSPRTSGVAGELFF. The CDR3 DNA reads as TGTGCCAGCTCACCCCGGACTAGCGGGGTCGCCGGGGAGCTGTTTTTT.

This clone was seen only once. This chain links TRBV5-1 with TRBJ1-4, with TRBD1 identical over 7 bases. The CDR3 has 15 residues. Germline values: CDR1 SGHRS, CDR2 YFSETQ. Losses at the gene ends were 6 bases for V and 6 bases for J; bases not matched to a gene: 11. CDR3 in DNA: TGCGCCAGCAAGGGACAGACAGGGACGGATGAAAAACTGTTTTTT. It is translated as CASKGQTGTDEKLFF.